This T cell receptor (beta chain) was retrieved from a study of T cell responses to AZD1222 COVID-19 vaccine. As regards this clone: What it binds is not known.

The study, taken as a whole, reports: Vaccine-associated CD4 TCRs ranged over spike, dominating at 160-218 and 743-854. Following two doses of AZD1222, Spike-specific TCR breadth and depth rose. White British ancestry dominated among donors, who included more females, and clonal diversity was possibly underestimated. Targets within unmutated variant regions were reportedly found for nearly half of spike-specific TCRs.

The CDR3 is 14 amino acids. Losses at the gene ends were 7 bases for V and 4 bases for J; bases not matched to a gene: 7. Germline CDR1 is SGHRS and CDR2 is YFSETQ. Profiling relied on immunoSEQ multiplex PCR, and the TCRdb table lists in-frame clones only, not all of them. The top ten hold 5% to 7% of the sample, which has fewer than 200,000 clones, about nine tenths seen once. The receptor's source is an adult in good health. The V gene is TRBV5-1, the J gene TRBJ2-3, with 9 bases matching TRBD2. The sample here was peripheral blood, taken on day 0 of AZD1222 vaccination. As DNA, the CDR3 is TGCGCCAGCTCCAGCGGGGGGTCGGCAGATACGCAGTATTTT. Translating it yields CASSSGGSADTQYF. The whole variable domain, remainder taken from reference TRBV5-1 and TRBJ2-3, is KAGVTQTPRYLIKTRGQQVTLSCSPISGHRSVSWYQQTPGQGLQFLFEYFSETQRNKGNFPGRFSGRQFSNSRSEMNVSTLELGDSALYLCASSSGGSADTQYFGPGTRLTVL.